These 23 T cell receptor beta chains were sequenced from one sample in a study of shared clonotypes between healthy human individuals. Here immunoSEQ multiplex PCR was the method, and the copy in TCRdb shows in-frame clones only, minus some. Of about 2.4 million clones in the sample, 90% to 95% were seen once. Sequencing was carried out using naive CD4+ T cells sorted from blood. Regarding subset: CD45RA+ positively selected. The receptors were gathered from a man aged 18 to 35 in good health.

This CDR3 reads CASSQFIQGAATEAFF. Written as DNA, the CDR3 is TGCGCCAGCAGCCAATTTATACAGGGGGCGGCGACTGAAGCTTTCTTT. The chain uses TRBV4-3 and TRBJ1-1; 9 bases match TRBD1. The CDR3 runs to 16 residues. CDR1 and CDR2 (germline): LGHNA, YSLEER. V was clipped by 2 bases and J by 5 bases; unmatched bases: 9.

This clone was counted a few times. The sample contains more than one DNA sequence encoding this CDR3. The chain combines TRBV19 with TRBJ1-5; no clear D gene. V was pared by 4 bases and J by 0 bases, with 4 bases between. The CDR3 runs 13 residues. Germline CDR1 is LNHDA and CDR2 is SQIVND (reference sequence). CDR3 sequence reads: CASSKDSNQPQHF. CDR3 sequence (DNA): TGTGCCAGTAGTAAGGATAGCAATCAGCCCCAGCATTTT.

The chain combines TRBV28 with TRBJ1-3, with 9 nucleotides matching TRBD1. Looked up from germline, CDR1 is MDHEN and CDR2 is SYDVKM. The ends lost 5 bases at V and 2 bases at J; junction bases unmatched: 7. The CDR3 consists of 16 residues. CDR3 sequence reads: CASSRSGTGTGNTIYF. In nucleotides, the CDR3 is TGTGCCAGCAGTCGCTCCGGGACAGGGACTGGAAACACCATATATTTT.

The chain employs TRBV10-1 and TRBJ2-3, with D perhaps matching TRBD2 (7 bases). The CDR3 is 16 residues long. Germline values: CDR1 WNHNN, CDR2 SYGVQD (reference sequence). Deletions cut 1 base from V and 5 bases from J, with 16 bases between. CDR3 sequence reads: CASSEFGGGPGDTQYF. Here the CDR3 DNA reads TGCGCCAGCAGTGAGTTTGGGGGGGGGCCCGGAGATACGCAGTATTTT.

In its sample, this clone was seen once. CDR3 DNA sequence: TGTGCCAGCAGTTTGGGGGGGATCCAAAACATTCAGTACTTC. Encoded protein: CASSLGGIQNIQYF. The chain employs TRBV28 and TRBJ2-4; 7 nucleotides line up with TRBD2. There are 14 residues in the CDR3. Germline assignment: CDR1 MDHEN and CDR2 SYDVKM. V lost 3 bases, J lost 5 bases, and 4 bases stayed unmatched.

This clone was found once. This CDR3 is also generated by other DNA sequences in the sample. This chain connects TRBV5-5 to TRBJ1-5; 7 bases line up with TRBD1. This CDR3 region has 15 residues. Germline V CDR1 and CDR2: SGHKS, YYEKEE (reference sequence). V was pared by 4 bases and J by 2 bases, with 6 bases of the junction left unmatched. CDR3 protein: CASSLGGTGNQPQHF. CDR3 nucleotides: TGTGCCAGCAGCCTAGGGGGCACTGGCAATCAGCCCCAGCATTTT.

Note on this clone: Other DNA sequences in the same sample also yield this CDR3. The chain recombines TRBV4-1 with TRBJ2-2, with 7 bases lining up with TRBD1. CDR1 and CDR2 (germline): MGHRA, YSYEKL. This CDR3 is built from 14 residues. V trimming: 7 bases; J trimming: 6 bases; junction bases outside the gene matches: 8. The CDR3 protein is CASKGAFLSGELFF. The CDR3 DNA sequence: TGCGCCAGCAAGGGGGCCTTCTTATCCGGGGAGCTGTTTTTT.

With regard to this clone: Other DNA sequences in this specimen translate into the identical CDR3. The DNA for the CDR3 is TGTGCCAGCAGCTTGGGGGGGGGTTCCTCTGGAAACACCATATATTTT. This translates into CASSLGGGSSGNTIYF. The rearrangement links TRBV5-4 to TRBJ1-3; the D gene is possibly TRBD1 (5 bases). The CDR3 spans 16 residues. Germline CDR1 reads SGHNT; CDR2 reads YYREEE (reference sequence). Trimming removed 0 bases from V and 0 bases from J, with 10 bases in between.

This clone was seen a handful of times. J is TRBJ1-2 and V is TRBV7-6; the match to TRBD1 covers 7 bases. Germline lookup yields CDR1 SGHVS and CDR2 FNYEAQ. V dropped 1 base and J dropped 6; count of bases not matched to a gene: 8. This CDR3 contains 15 residues. The CDR3 protein is CASSLEGQRNDGYTF. CDR3 in DNA: TGTGCCAGCAGCTTAGAGGGACAGAGGAACGATGGCTACACCTTC. The entire variable domain, with the rest obtained from reference TRBV7-6 and TRBJ1-2, is as follows: GAGVSQSPRYKVTKRGQDVALRCDPISGHVSLYWYRQALGQGPEFLTYFNYEAQQDKSGLPNDRFSAERPEGSISTLTIQRTEQRDSAMYRCASSLEGQRNDGYTFGSGTRLTVV.

The chain joins TRBV10-2 to TRBJ2-2; D ambiguous. The CDR3 consists of 13 residues. CDR1 is WSHSY, CDR2 SAAADI, per germline. Deletions cut 2 bases from V and 7 bases from J, with 8 bases between. The CDR3 loop reads CASSEGFSGELFF. The CDR3 DNA sequence: TGCGCCAGCAGTGAGGGTTTCAGCGGGGAGCTGTTTTTT.

V is TRBV5-5 and J is TRBJ2-7; D might be TRBD1 (6 bases). Germline V gives CDR1 SGHKS, CDR2 YYEKEE (reference sequence). V was clipped by 4 bases and J by 0 bases, with 11 bases between them. The CDR3 has 14 residues. In DNA form, the CDR3 reads TGTGCCAGCAGCAGGACAGCTTTCTCCTACGAGCAGTACTTC. This translates into CASSRTAFSYEQYF.

The rearrangement links TRBV4-2 to TRBJ1-1; 11 bases line up with TRBD1. This CDR3 comprises 16 residues. With V trimmed by 0 bases and J by 5 bases, 5 bases remained unmatched. The germline CDR1 and CDR2 sequences are LGHNA and YNFKEQ. The DNA of the CDR3 is TGTGCCAGCAGCCAAGATCGGGACAGGGGGGTTACTGAAGCTTTCTTT. It encodes CASSQDRDRGVTEAFF.

This chain joins TRBV25-1 and TRBJ1-6; unclear D gene. The CDR3 contains 16 residues. Trimming removed 2 bases from V and 6 bases from J, with 14 bases in between. Germline CDR1 and CDR2: MGHDK and SYGVNS. DNA for the CDR3: TGTGCCAGCAGTGAACTCGGGCGACTCGGTAATTCACCCCTCCACTTT. Protein: CASSELGRLGNSPLHF.

The count of this clone is one. The V gene is TRBV11-2, the J gene TRBJ1-1; no reliable D call. CDR1 is SGHAT and CDR2 is FQNNGV in the germline V gene. The CDR3 is 14 residues long. Trimming pared 0 bases from V and 4 bases from J, leaving 9 bases between. CDR3 protein: CASSLDFGSTEAFF. The CDR3 DNA sequence: TGTGCCAGCAGCTTAGACTTTGGGAGCACTGAAGCTTTCTTT.

This chain links TRBV6-1 with TRBJ2-4, with D hard to call. Germline lookup yields CDR1 MNHNS and CDR2 SASEGT. V lost 4 bases, J lost 6 bases, and 10 bases lay in between. The CDR3 is 13 residues long. The CDR3 nucleotides read TGTGCCAGCAGTGTACAAATCGGAAACATTCAGTACTTC. This encodes CASSVQIGNIQYF.

The chain joins TRBV6-6 to TRBJ2-7; D is possibly TRBD1 (6 bases). The CDR3 is 15 residues long. From germline, CDR1 is MNHNY and CDR2 SVGAGI (reference sequence). V was trimmed by 4 bases and J by 4 bases, leaving 17 bases between them. DNA of the CDR3: TGTGCCAGCAGTTCCCAAACAGGGAGTGGATACGAGCAGTACTTC. It codes for CASSSQTGSGYEQYF.

The chain links TRBV19 to TRBJ1-5, with 7 bases matching TRBD1. The CDR3 consists of 14 residues. Germline-derived CDR1 and CDR2 are LNHDA and SQIVND (reference sequence). The J segment lost 5 bases and the V segment lost 3 bases, leaving 4 bases of the junction unmatched. DNA of the CDR3: TGTGCCAGTAGTATTACTACAGGGGATCAGCCCCAGCATTTT. It translates to CASSITTGDQPQHF.

V and J are TRBV19 and TRBJ2-7, with D possibly matching TRBD1 (6 bases). V gave up 5 bases and J gave up 0 bases, with 14 bases separating them. CDR3 length: 15 residues. From germline, CDR1 is LNHDA and CDR2 SQIVND (reference sequence). In DNA form, the CDR3 reads TGTGCCAGTAGTTCAGGGGACACTAGCTCCTACGAGCAGTACTTC. Its protein product is CASSSGDTSSYEQYF.

CDR3 DNA sequence: TGTGCCAGCAGCCTCGGGACAGGGGCATCTTGGGAGCAGTACTTC. Its translation: CASSLGTGASWEQYF. The chain carries TRBV9 and TRBJ2-7; 10 nucleotides line up with TRBD1. The junction had 11 bases not matched to a gene; V was cut back by 4 bases and J by 7 bases. This CDR3 is 15 amino acids long. The germline gives CDR1 SGDLS, CDR2 YYNGEE.

The V and J genes are TRBV4-3 and TRBJ1-2; 8 nucleotides align to TRBD1. Germline CDR1 reads LGHNA; CDR2 reads YSLEER. The CDR3 consists of 17 residues. After removal of 0 bases from V and 6 bases from J, the junction contained 12 bases not matched to a gene. The CDR3 reads CASSQDAAGGPGDGYTF. CDR3 coding DNA: TGCGCCAGCAGCCAAGATGCGGCAGGGGGCCCGGGGGATGGCTACACCTTC.

The chain combines TRBV28 with TRBJ1-5; D might be TRBD1 (5 bases). This CDR3 is 14 amino acids long. Germline CDR1 is MDHEN and CDR2 is SYDVKM. Trimming left V 6 bases short and J 7 bases short, with 16 bases between. This CDR3 is CASRPQGGGQPQHF. DNA of the CDR3: TGTGCCAGCAGACCGCAGGGTGGCGGCCAGCCCCAGCATTTT.

The V and J genes are TRBV7-6 and TRBJ2-3; D may match TRBD1 or TRBD2 (6 bases each). Trimming took off 6 bases at V and 0 bases at J, with 16 bases between the two ends. The CDR3 loop spans 16 amino acids. CDR1 is SGHVS and CDR2 is FNYEAQ in the germline V gene. The CDR3 coding sequence is TGTGCCAGCAGTTCCGTGGGGGGCCGGAGCACAGATACGCAGTATTTT. This sequence encodes CASSSVGGRSTDTQYF.

The table lists this clone with a count of one. The rearrangement links TRBV6-5 to TRBJ2-7, with a tentative D call TRBD1 (5 bases). Trimming cost V 5 bases and J 8 bases, with 10 bases left between them. Germline lookup yields CDR1 MNHEY and CDR2 SVGAGI. The CDR3 has 11 residues. CDR3 sequence: CASSGRAQQYF. The CDR3 coding sequence is TGTGCCAGCAGTGGCAGGGCTCAGCAGTACTTC.